The source of this T cell receptor (beta chain) is a study of blood T cells in healthy people across ages. Across the whole study: Per every two T cells, about one barcoded beta molecule was captured by template switching.

Trimming took 0 bases from V and 3 from J, leaving 8 bases between them. The CDR3 runs 13 residues. Germline V gives CDR1 DFQATT, CDR2 SNEGSKA (reference sequence). All donors came from Russia, were Caucasian and healthy, and spanned ages about 6 to 100. Findings of the study overall: Strong correlation linked observed beta diversity and percent naive T cells.

Then a second PCR, running about 7 to 11 cycles, was carried out with a sample-barcoded 5' primer and a J-beta primer mix. TCRdb recomputed calls from the 5' RACE reads with MiXCR, one row per CDR3 protein. The sample carries 450,000 to 700,000 distinct CDR3 sequences, approximately 27% recorded once. Regarding this clonotype: Its antigen is still unknown.

The sequence derives from a woman in her 70s in good health. Sequencing was done on a sample of blood. J is TRBJ2-5 and V is TRBV20-1, with no clear D. The CDR3 sequence is CSARDPDKETQYF. CDR3 in DNA: TGCAGTGCTAGAGATCCGGATAAAGAGACCCAGTACTTC.